In its sample, the clone carrying this T cell receptor beta chain was seen a few times. What it binds is not known. MiXCR, run by TCRdb on the reads, gives a single entry per CDR3 protein. The table records 700,000 to 900,000 distinct CDR3 sequences, approximately 32% of them present only once. The sample originates from a study of T cell repertoires in cytomegalovirus infection. Study summary: Through public TCR beta signatures, both CMV infection and matching HLA type were indicated.

Between the trimmed V and J ends, which lost 3 bases and 5 bases, there was a span of 22 bases. The CDR3 contains 17 residues. The material was cultured CD8+ T cells from PBMCs, obtained from culture after CMV antigen stimulation. The sequence came from a human donor in good health (CMV status not recorded). Some clones in this sample may be carry-over from other donors' samples. V and J are TRBV12-3 or TRBV12-4 and TRBJ2-5, with a weak D call TRBD2 (5 bases). CDR3 in DNA: TGTGCCAGCAGTTTCTTGAGGGAGCTACGCCTGGACGAGACCCAGTACTTC. This encodes CASSFLRELRLDETQYF.